These T cell receptor beta chains were read from a single sample in a study of regulatory T cells in long-lasting Graves disease. Via MiXCR, TCRdb re-called the multiplex PCR reads, giving one row per CDR3 protein. The sample records around 470,000 distinct CDR3 sequences, roughly 15% being singletons. These sequences were also reported in another study, on T cells in Graves' hyperthyroidism and ophthalmopathy.

Sequenced here: peripheral blood mononuclear cells (PBMCs), sampled at new diagnosis, from a patient treated with antithyroid drugs. The receptors shown here come from a woman aged 45-60 years with Graves disease. Both conserved end residues are part of each CDR3. A D gene is named only where the DNA matches it firmly. Rows may omit the clone size; those that give it use once, few, many or a size class.

TRBD1 | many | TRBJ1-2 | TRBV28 | TGTGCCAGCAGTTTTGGACAGGGAAATTTCAATCGTGATGGCTACACCTTC | CASSFGQGNFNRDGYTF
- | many | TRBJ2-5 | TRBV6-2/TRBV6-3 | TGTGCCAGCAGTTACTCGGAGGGCCAAGAGACCCAGTACTTC | CASSYSEGQETQYF
TRBD2 | many | TRBJ2-3 | TRBV7-3 | TGTGCCAGCAGCTTAGTTCTAGCGGACACAGATACGCAGTATTTT | CASSLVLADTDTQYF
TRBD2 | once | TRBJ2-1 | TRBV18 | TGTGCCAGCTCACAAGGACTAGCGTCTTACAATGAGCAGCTCTTC | CASSQGLASYNEQLF
TRBD2 | many | TRBJ2-3 | TRBV3-1 | TGTGCCAGCAGCCAAGATTTACGGGAGGGCCGGCCAGATACGCAGTATTTT | CASSQDLREGRPDTQYF
- | many | TRBJ2-2 | TRBV27 | TGTGCCAGCAGTTTAGTTAGCGGAAACACCGGGGAGCTGTTTTTT | CASSLVSGNTGELFF
TRBD1 | - | TRBJ2-1 | TRBV20-1 | TGCAGTGCTAGAGATCTAACTGGACAGGGCAGGGAGCAGTTCTTC | CSARDLTGQGREQFF
TRBD1 | - | TRBJ2-5 | TRBV9 | TGTGCCAGCAGCGCGCGAGGGACAGGGGCCTGGGACACCCAGTACTTC | CASSARGTGAWDTQYF
TRBD2 | many | TRBJ2-1 | TRBV3-1 | TGTGCCAGCAGCCAAATAGCGGGAGTCCTTGAGCAGTTCTTC | CASSQIAGVLEQFF
- | - | TRBJ2-3 | TRBV9 | TGTGCCAGCAGCGTAGGTCAGGGCAGAGATACGCAGTATTTT | CASSVGQGRDTQYF
TRBD1 | many | TRBJ1-1 | TRBV3-1 | TGTGCCAGCAGCCTAAAGACAGGGAGGTCCTCTGAAGCTTTCTTT | CASSLKTGRSSEAFF
- | - | TRBJ2-7 | TRBV10-3 | TGTGCCATCAGTGGGGGGGCCATTTCCAACGAGCAGTACTTC | CAISGGAISNEQYF
- | many | TRBJ2-7 | TRBV27 | TGTGCCAGCAGTTCCTACACCGGGCTTAGCAGGTACGAGCAGTACTTC | CASSSYTGLSRYEQYF
TRBD1 | - | TRBJ2-7 | TRBV14 | TGTGCCAGCAGCTCGGGACAGGGGGCTTTCTACGAGCAGTACTTC | CASSSGQGAFYEQYF
- | - | TRBJ2-2 | TRBV24-1 | TGTGCCACCAGTGATTTTCGGATATCGCACACCGGGGAGCTGTTTTTT | CATSDFRISHTGELFF
- | few | TRBJ2-3 | TRBV7-9 | TGTGCCAGCAGCTCGGACTCACTCGACACAGATACGCAGTATTTT | CASSSDSLDTDTQYF
- | - | TRBJ1-2 | TRBV6-9 | TGTGCCAGCAGTTACGCTCCGGGGGCCGGCTACACCTTC | CASSYAPGAGYTF
- | many | TRBJ2-1 | TRBV2 | TGTGCCAGCAGTGAAGCGATTAACAATGAGCAGTTCTTC | CASSEAINNEQFF
TRBD2 | many | TRBJ2-7 | TRBV3-1 | TGTGCCAGCAGCCCCGGGACTAGCGAAGCCCTGTTGGGGGAGCAGTACTTC | CASSPGTSEALLGEQYF
- | - | TRBJ2-6 | TRBV7-6 | TGTGCCAGCAGCTTAGTGCCAGGGGATGCCAACGTCCTGACTTTC | CASSLVPGDANVLTF
- | many | TRBJ1-5 | TRBV28 | TGTGCCAGCAGTGAATTCCTGGGTGAGCAGCCCCAGCATTTT | CASSEFLGEQPQHF
- | many | TRBJ2-1 | TRBV20-1 | TGCAGTGCTAAAGCGGTTACCTACAATGAGCAGTTCTTC | CSAKAVTYNEQFF
- | few | TRBJ2-7 | TRBV2 | TGTGCCAGCAGTGGGGTGGACTTACCCAGACTCTCCTACGAGCAGCACTTC | CASSGVDLPRLSYEQHF
- | - | TRBJ2-4 | TRBV19 | TGTGCCAGTAGTATAGGGGGGCTCGGGGGCGACGGGAGGGCCAAAAACATTCAGTACTTC | CASSIGGLGGDGRAKNIQYF
TRBD1 | many | TRBJ2-1 | TRBV18 | TGTGCCAGCTCACCAAAGGGACAGGGGACGCAGTTCTTC | CASSPKGQGTQFF
TRBD2 | many | TRBJ2-7 | TRBV27 | TGTGCCAGCAGTTTAGGGACTAGCGGGAGCCCTGAAGTGCCGCTGTACTTC | CASSLGTSGSPEVPLYF
TRBD1 | - | TRBJ2-7 | TRBV10-3 | TGTGCCATCAGTTCACCGGGACAGGGAACCTACGAGCAGTACTTC | CAISSPGQGTYEQYF
- | few | TRBJ2-2 | TRBV28 | TGTGCCAGCAGAACTGGGGGCCCCGGGGAGCTGTTTTTT | CASRTGGPGELFF
- | once | TRBJ1-2 | TRBV6-9 | TGTGCCAGCAGTTCTCAGGGTTCGCGAGGCTACACCTTC | CASSSQGSRGYTF
- | - | TRBJ1-3 | TRBV6-2/TRBV6-3 | TGTGCCAGCAGCGAAATTGTCTACAGGGAACCCACATATTTT | CASSEIVYREPTYF
- | few | TRBJ1-4 | TRBV29-1 | TGCAGCGTTGTAGTGGCAGGGGCGCGGTCCAATGAAAAACTGTTTTTT | CSVVVAGARSNEKLFF
- | many | TRBJ1-4 | TRBV2 | TGTGCCGCCCACCCCGGGACAACTAATGAAAAACTGTTTTTT | CAAHPGTTNEKLFF
- | few | TRBJ1-5 | TRBV30 | TGTGCCTGGAAAAGACAGCTTAGCAATCAGCCCCAGCATTTT | CAWKRQLSNQPQHF
- | many | TRBJ1-5 | TRBV16 | TGTGCCAGCAGCCAAGCTGACAGGCCCCGCCCGGGTCAGCCCCAGCATTTT | CASSQADRPRPGQPQHF
TRBD2 | few | TRBJ2-1 | TRBV9 | TGTGCCAGCAGCGTTTTGGCGGGAGCCTCCTACAATGAGCAGTTCTTC | CASSVLAGASYNEQFF
- | many | TRBJ2-1 | TRBV3-1 | TGTGCCAGCAGCCAAGACCGTACCTCCTACAATGAGCAGTTCTTC | CASSQDRTSYNEQFF
- | many | TRBJ1-6 | TRBV5-5 | TGTGCCAGCAGCTTGTTTACAGAACTTTCACCCCTCCACTTT | CASSLFTELSPLHF